This T cell receptor (beta chain) derives from a study of identical twins. This CDR3 contains 14 residues. The germline CDR1 and CDR2 sequences are ENHRY and SYGVKD. V lost 10 bases, J lost 5 bases, and 18 bases lay in between. About this clonotype itself: Its antigen is undetermined.

TCRdb called the 5' RACE reads again in MiXCR, with one record for every CDR3 protein. This sample has approximately 210,000 distinct CDR3 sequences; around a tenth occur once, and the top ten carry about 5%. Study-level results: Excess low generation probability was seen in twin-shared out-of-frame alpha sequences.

This TCR was recovered from a woman under 30 in good health. The sample comprised memory (CD45RO+) T cells sorted from blood. The V gene is TRBV10-3, the J gene TRBJ1-5; a weak D match, TRBD1 (6 bases). The DNA for the CDR3 is TGTGCCACCAGACCAGGACAGTCCCATCAGCCCCAGCATTTT. Translated: CATRPGQSHQPQHF.